This T cell receptor beta chain was sequenced during a study of blood T cell repertoires in COVID-19. The overall study: Material from acute and convalescent COVID-19 was sourced from the United States, Italy and Spain. PBMCs, B-cell-depleted T cells, or T cells were the source of the cDNA or gDNA that made up the material.

Between the trimmed V and J ends, which lost 0 bases and 1 base, there was a span of 9 bases. In germline, CDR1 is SGHTA, CDR2 FQGNSA. The CDR3 is 15 residues long. In the study's own analysis: Quantification of nucleated cells was approximated via reference gene primer amplification. TCRdb's copy holds only in-frame clones and misses some; the assay was immunoSEQ multiplex PCR. That table is the source of V, J and clone size, and D and trimming were worked out from the DNA. Among roughly 300,000 clones listed, about 89% were seen once. The genes are TRBV7-2 and TRBJ1-1, with D unresolved. Sequencing was performed on peripheral blood. The receptor was derived from a woman aged 45 to 65 who had recovered from COVID-19. The CDR3 protein is CASSLAGLTNTEAFF. CDR3 DNA: TGTGCCAGCAGCTTAGCCGGACTTACGAACACTGAAGCTTTCTTT.